This T cell receptor (beta chain) emerged from a study of T cell repertoires in cytomegalovirus infection. Study-level background: Public TCR beta signatures were indicative of both CMV infection and a matching HLA type. Study-wide findings and caveats: The study identified carriers of CMV plus the relevant HLA from cumulative public TCR beta family frequency.

TCRdb used MiXCR to reprocess the reads, holding one entry per CDR3 protein. The sample includes 150,000 to 200,000 distinct CDR3 sequences, 28% of them seen just once. This clonotype has only one observation. Its antigen is unidentified. This CDR3 comprises 16 residues. Trimming removed 1 base at V and 0 bases at J, with 12 bases between. The germline gives CDR1 SGHVT, CDR2 SQSDAQ. V gene TRBV7-4 combines with J gene TRBJ1-1, with D maybe TRBD1 (6 bases). This TCR derives from a human donor in good health (CMV status not recorded). Some clones in this sample may be carry-over from other donors' samples. Sample: PBMCs. The CDR3 DNA sequence: TGTGCCAGCAGCTTAGGGAAGGGGGTGTTGAACACTGAAGCTTTCTTT. It specifies CASSLGKGVLNTEAFF.